This T cell receptor (beta chain) was obtained from a study of lymphopenia after photon versus proton radiotherapy. General study results and limits: After the lymphocyte nadir, photon-treated repertoires showed oligoclonal expansion, especially of CD8+ Temra cells. Photon-treated patients lost naive T cells and TCR diversity; proton-treated stayed stable.

V shed 6 bases, J shed 8 bases, and the junction held 15 bases outside the gene matches. The length of the CDR3 is 16 residues. Germline V gene lookup returns CDR1 MNHEY and CDR2 SMNVEV (reference sequence). TCRdb keeps only in-frame clones here, not all; method: immunoSEQ multiplex PCR. The top ten clones hold about 20% of a sample with tens of thousands of clones, more than 90% of them seen once. This clone has a single count. Its antigen is currently unknown. Here the sequenced sample was peripheral blood, taken from a patient treated with photon-based radiotherapy. The sequence was obtained from a middle-aged woman with cholangiocarcinoma. The gene calls are TRBV27 and TRBJ1-4, with 7 nucleotides matching TRBD1. CDR3 sequence: CASSPVNRGLQEKLFF. CDR3 coding DNA: TGTGCCAGCAGCCCGGTCAACAGGGGCCTACAGGAAAAACTGTTTTTT.